The 22 T cell receptor beta chains below were found in one sample sequenced in a study of regulatory T cells in long-lasting Graves disease. Arm-PCR of CDR3 regions with iRepertoire HTBI primers generated TCR beta libraries. TCRdb recomputed calls from the multiplex PCR reads with MiXCR, one row per CDR3 protein. This sample has a few hundred thousand distinct CDR3 sequences, with roughly 20% found just once. This sample's time point: newly diagnosed GD, antithyroid drugs for less than 3 months. Scientists built the TCR library using RNA that was extracted from PBMCs. These data also featured in a second study, about T cells in Graves' hyperthyroidism and ophthalmopathy.

Sequenced material: peripheral blood mononuclear cells (PBMCs), taken at new diagnosis, from a patient treated with antithyroid drugs. Every receptor here comes from a woman in her 30s with Graves disease.

The table lists this clonotype with many counts. V usage is TRBV4-1 and J usage is TRBJ1-1; D not certain. The CDR3 covers 14 residues. Germline CDR1 MGHRA, CDR2 YSYEKL. V was trimmed by 4 bases and J by 0 bases, leaving 9 bases between them. CDR3 loop: CASSPLALNTEAFF. CDR3 in DNA: TGCGCCAGCAGCCCTCTAGCATTGAACACTGAAGCTTTCTTT.

Concerning this clonotype: A much larger clone sits a single nucleotide away, making a read error possible. The V and J genes are TRBV7-9 and TRBJ1-1; D not resolved. Germline-derived CDR1 and CDR2 are SEHNR and FQNEAQ (reference sequence). The CDR3 is 15 residues long. With 7 bases removed from V and 1 base from J, the gap between germline ends came to 16 bases. The CDR3 DNA reads as TGTGCCAGCAACTTTCCAACTGGATGGAACACTGAAGCTTTCTTT. It encodes CASNFPTGWNTEAFF.

The genes are TRBV7-2 and TRBJ2-7; no definite D call. The germline CDR1 and CDR2 sequences are SGHTA and FQGNSA. V was trimmed by 7 bases and J by 7 bases, leaving 17 bases between them. This CDR3 contains 13 residues. The CDR3 here is CASTIDAVGEQYF. The CDR3 bases are TGTGCCAGCACCATTGACGCGGTGGGGGAGCAGTACTTC.

Many counts were recorded for this clonotype. The rearrangement uses TRBV19 and TRBJ1-2, with 7 bases that match TRBD1. V lost 2 bases and J lost 6; bases outside the gene matches: 6. The CDR3 loop spans 14 amino acids. In germline, CDR1 is LNHDA, CDR2 SQIVND (reference sequence). CDR3 nucleotides: TGTGCCAGTAGTATAAGGGGGCGTACTGATGGCTACACCTTC. The encoded protein is CASSIRGRTDGYTF.

The rearrangement uses TRBV9 and TRBJ1-3, with 7 nucleotides matching TRBD1. Germline V CDR1 and CDR2: SGDLS, YYNGEE. This CDR3 has 16 residues. V dropped 4 bases and J dropped 2; count of bases not matched to a gene: 9. The CDR3: CASSIGTGQTGNTIYF. CDR3 DNA sequence: TGTGCCAGCAGCATAGGCACGGGACAGACTGGAAACACCATATATTTT.

In regard to this clonotype: A read error may explain this, as a much larger clone is one base away. CDR3 amino acids: CASTHVTGANEQLF. CDR3 in DNA: TGCGCCAGCACCCATGTGACAGGGGCAAATGAGCAGCTCTTC. The chain is built from TRBV10-2 and TRBJ2-1; 8 bases agree with TRBD1. The CDR3 has 14 amino acids. Germline V gives CDR1 WSHSY, CDR2 SAAADI.

This clonotype occurred many times. A read error may account for a junction end that differs from germline. CDR3 protein: CATTPGQGFTDAQYF. The CDR3 bases are TGTGCCACCACCCCGGGACAGGGTTTCACAGATGCGCAGTATTTT. The rearrangement links TRBV15 to TRBJ2-3; 9 bases line up with TRBD1. The CDR3 loop spans 15 amino acids. Germline-derived CDR1 and CDR2 are LNHNV and YYDKDF (reference sequence).

Worth noting for this clonotype: A far larger clone is a single base away, which makes a read error likely. This chain uses TRBV11-3 with TRBJ2-1; D possibly corresponds to TRBD2 (7 bases). In germline, CDR1 is SGHNT, CDR2 YENEEA. The CDR3 length is 15 residues. CDR3 sequence (DNA): TGTACCAGCAGCTTAGTGGGGGGGGCCACCCATGAGCAGTTCTTC. It codes for CTSSLVGGATHEQFF.

This clonotype was detected ten times or more. The chain uses TRBV6-5 and TRBJ2-5; D is perhaps TRBD1 or TRBD2 (5 bases each). The CDR3 runs 15 residues. CDR1 and CDR2 from the germline V gene are MNHEY and SVGAGI. The V end was cut by 0 bases, the J end by 5 bases, with 13 bases between. CDR3: CASSYSGLEGETQYF. DNA of the CDR3: TGTGCCAGCAGTTACTCCGGTCTAGAGGGGGAGACCCAGTACTTC.

This clonotype was seen at least ten times. The chain is built from TRBV5-1 and TRBJ1-1; 7 bases map to TRBD1. The CDR3 runs to 14 residues. The ends lost 4 bases at V and 4 bases at J; junction bases unmatched: 7. Germline lookup yields CDR1 SGHRS and CDR2 YFSETQ. The CDR3 here is CASSPSTGRTEAFF. The CDR3 nucleotides read TGCGCCAGCAGCCCCTCGACAGGGCGCACTGAAGCTTTCTTT.

This clonotype came up many times. The chain links TRBV2 to TRBJ2-5; TRBD2 matches 14 bases. Trimming at V came to 7 bases and at J to 4 bases, leaving 5 bases not matched to a gene. The CDR3 has 15 residues. Germline V gene sequence: CDR1 SNHLY, CDR2 FYNNEI. DNA for the CDR3: TGTGCCAGCAAATCCGGGACTAGCGGGAGAGAGACCCAGTACTTC. It is translated as CASKSGTSGRETQYF. The full variable domain, its missing parts supplied by reference TRBV2 and TRBJ2-5, is EPEVTQTPSHQVTQMGQEVILRCVPISNHLYFYWYRQILGQKVEFLVSFYNNEISEKSEIFDDQFSVERPDGSNFTLKIRSTKLEDSAMYFCASKSGTSGRETQYFGPGTRLLVL.

This clonotype was seen ten or more times. V gene TRBV6-5 combines with J gene TRBJ2-7; TRBD1 is a possible D gene (6 bases). There are 15 residues in the CDR3. V was shortened by 0 bases and J by 5 bases, with 14 bases between the two germline ends. CDR1 is MNHEY and CDR2 is SVGAGI in the germline V gene. CDR3 region: CASSYSQGSLHEQYF. The CDR3 DNA reads TGTGCCAGCAGTTACTCGCAGGGGAGCCTCCACGAGCAGTACTTC.

This clonotype was seen ten or more times. This chain connects TRBV29-1 to TRBJ2-3, with 8 bases aligning to TRBD1. This CDR3 spans 14 amino acids. CDR1 and CDR2 (germline): SQVTM, ANQGSEA. The V gene end was trimmed by 7 bases and the J gene end by 5 bases; junction bases not matched to a gene: 11. CDR3 in amino acids: CSGTGQGGVDTQYF. The CDR3 nucleotides are TGCAGCGGAACAGGACAGGGTGGGGTAGATACGCAGTATTTT.

There are many counts of this clonotype. V usage is TRBV29-1 and J usage is TRBJ1-2; TRBD1 is a possible D gene (6 bases). Trimming left V 3 bases short and J 8 bases short, with 16 bases between. The CDR3 totals 13 residues. CDR1 and CDR2 from the germline V gene are SQVTM and ANQGSEA. CDR3 protein: CSVEEGGRGGYTF. For the CDR3, the DNA is TGCAGCGTTGAGGAGGGGGGAAGAGGCGGCTACACCTTC.

V usage is TRBV18 and J usage is TRBJ2-1, with TRBD1 matching 7 bases. Per the germline V gene, CDR1 is KGHSH and CDR2 is LQKENI. CDR3 length: 15 residues. The V segment lost 2 bases and the J segment 6 bases; nucleotides outside the gene matches: 7. The CDR3 reads CASSPGAGDSNEQFF. For the CDR3, the DNA is TGTGCCAGCTCACCAGGGGCAGGGGACAGCAATGAGCAGTTCTTC.

This clonotype was seen at least ten times. V and J are TRBV27 and TRBJ2-5; tentatively, D is TRBD1 (5 bases). Germline V CDR1 and CDR2: MNHEY, SMNVEV (reference sequence). CDR3 length: 18 residues. Trimming cost V 8 bases and J 4 bases, with 29 bases left between them. The CDR3 sequence is CASGPWGGRQQNGETQYF. Here the CDR3 DNA reads TGTGCCAGCGGACCTTGGGGTGGCAGACAGCAGAATGGAGAGACCCAGTACTTC.

This clonotype has at least ten counts. The V and J genes are TRBV28 and TRBJ1-1; no reliable D call. The CDR3 spans 12 residues. V was trimmed by 8 bases and J by 2 bases, leaving 9 bases between them. CDR1 is MDHEN and CDR2 is SYDVKM in the germline V gene. DNA of the CDR3: TGTGCCAGCTGTTGGGTAAACACTGAAGCTTTCTTT. It encodes CASCWVNTEAFF.

Ten or more counts support this clonotype. The genes are TRBV28 and TRBJ2-3; 10 nucleotides align to TRBD1. Looked up from germline, CDR1 is MDHEN and CDR2 is SYDVKM. The CDR3 runs 14 residues. V shed 7 bases and J 3 bases; nucleotides not matched to a gene: 4. The CDR3 nucleotides are TGTGCCAGCATAAGGGGACAGGGGACAGATACGCAGTATTTT. Translated: CASIRGQGTDTQYF.

This clonotype was detected ten times or more. CDR3 loop: CASSQVGRGIGSPLHF. Written as DNA, the CDR3 is TGCGCCAGCAGCCAAGTCGGCAGGGGGATCGGTTCACCCCTCCACTTT. V gene TRBV4-1 combines with J gene TRBJ1-6; TRBD1 agrees at 7 bases. This CDR3 has 16 residues. V shed 1 base, J shed 9 bases, and the junction held 9 bases outside the gene matches. Germline values: CDR1 MGHRA, CDR2 YSYEKL.

This clonotype occurred many times. This chain connects TRBV28 to TRBJ1-3; D is ambiguous. Trimming took 0 bases from V and 8 from J, leaving 5 bases between them. CDR3 size: 12 residues. Germline V gene lookup returns CDR1 MDHEN and CDR2 SYDVKM. CDR3 sequence: CASSLWRDTIYF. CDR3 nucleotides: TGTGCCAGCAGTTTATGGCGGGACACCATATATTTT.

This clonotype has a count of ten or more. The genes are TRBV13 and TRBJ2-2; D call uncertain. V shed 0 bases and J shed 4 bases, with 3 bases lying between them. The CDR3 spans 13 residues. The germline V gene has CDR1 PRHDT and CDR2 FYEKMQ (reference sequence). The CDR3 spells CASSLGFTGELFF. CDR3 nucleotide sequence: TGTGCCAGCAGCTTAGGTTTCACCGGGGAGCTGTTTTTT.

J is TRBJ1-1 and V is TRBV28, with 9 bases aligning to TRBD1. The length of the CDR3 is 15 residues. Germline V gene sequence: CDR1 MDHEN, CDR2 SYDVKM. Trimming cost V 9 bases and J 2 bases; bases outside gene matches: 10. CDR3 DNA sequence: TGTGCCAGTTGGGGGGACAGGGAGGGTAACACTGAAGCTTTCTTT. Translating it yields CASWGDREGNTEAFF.